The T cell receptor beta chain described here comes from a study of OX40 agonist ivuxolimab in advanced cancers. Overall study: The patients received ivuxolimab by intravenous route every 2 weeks at 0.01 to 10 mg/kg.

V was pared by 0 bases and J by 2 bases, with 11 bases between. Per germline, CDR1 SGHRS and CDR2 YFSETQ. The CDR3 has 15 residues. Method: immunoSEQ multiplex PCR; TCRdb's copy keeps in-frame clones and lacks some. Of 50,000 or so clones in the sample, 75% to 95% were seen once. At baseline, cycle 4 day 1, and cycle 7 day 1, blood was sampled. Findings and caveats of the study: Antigen specificity of clonally expanded peripheral T cells was not established.

With regard to this clone: Its antigen is as yet unknown. Other DNA sequences from this sample encode an identical CDR3 as well.

The sample was CD4+ or CD8+ T cells sorted from blood, taken in a trial of the OX40 agonist ivuxolimab. The genes are TRBV5-1 and TRBJ1-1; no clear D. This TCR was sampled from an adult with an advanced solid tumor such as melanoma, head and neck, liver or kidney cancer. DNA for the CDR3: TGCGCCAGCAGCTTGGTGGGTGGCAGCAACACTGAAGCTTTCTTT. Amino acid sequence: CASSLVGGSNTEAFF.